This TCR beta chain was retrieved from a study of response to subunit inactivated influenza vaccine. TCRdb ran MiXCR on the RT-PCR reads and lists one entry per CDR3 protein. The top ten clones hold roughly 3% of a sample with approximately 520,000 distinct CDR3 sequences, 16% of them seen once. This CDR3 contains 14 residues. CDR1 and CDR2 (germline): LNHDA, SQIVND (reference sequence). With 6 bases clipped from V and 1 base from J, the junction kept 5 bases outside the gene matches. The chain is built from TRBV19 and TRBJ2-7; 8 bases map to TRBD1. This receptor was obtained from a man aged 50 to 75 who received an inactivated influenza vaccine. Sequences were derived from CD4+ T cells sorted from PBMCs, sampled roughly 24 months after vaccination. CDR3 DNA: TGTGCCAGTAGAGACAGGGGTGGTTCCTACGAGCAGTACTTC. Translated: CASRDRGGSYEQYF.